These 12 T cell receptor beta chains were sequenced from one sample in a study of T cell responses to AZD1222 COVID-19 vaccine. Here immunoSEQ multiplex PCR was the method, and the copy in TCRdb shows in-frame clones only, minus some. The sample holds fewer than 70,000 clones, 75% to 90% seen once. The input for sequencing was peripheral blood, taken 28 days after the second AZD1222 dose. The receptors come from an adult who received the AZD1222 COVID-19 vaccine.

The chain carries TRBV19 and TRBJ2-7, with 14 bases that match TRBD2. V dropped 5 bases and J dropped 6; count of bases not matched to a gene: 15. The CDR3 sequence is 18 residues long. Germline V gene lookup returns CDR1 LNHDA and CDR2 SQIVND (reference sequence). As DNA, the CDR3 is TGTGCCAGTAGTTCCGGACTAGCGGGAGGATCCTTGGAGCGCGAGCAGTACTTC. Translation gives CASSSGLAGGSLEREQYF.

CDR3 in DNA: TGCAGCGTCGTACAGGGAGTTGGTGGCTACACCTTC. It is translated as CSVVQGVGGYTF. V is TRBV29-1 and J is TRBJ1-2, with D possibly TRBD1 on 6 matching bases. V was trimmed by 6 bases and J by 7 bases, leaving 15 bases between them. Germline V gene lookup returns CDR1 SQVTM and CDR2 ANQGSEA. The CDR3 covers 12 residues.

In this sample, this clone turned up a few times. This chain connects TRBV5-1 to TRBJ1-5; D is unclear. Trimming shortened V by 0 bases and J by 1 base, and 5 bases separated the two germline ends. There are 14 residues in the CDR3. Germline V gene lookup returns CDR1 SGHRS and CDR2 YFSETQ. The CDR3 region is CASSLEGSNQPQHF. The CDR3 bases are TGCGCCAGCAGCTTGGAAGGCAGCAATCAGCCCCAGCATTTT.

The chain combines TRBV3-1 (or the pseudogene TRBV3-2) with TRBJ1-2, with 9 bases that match TRBD1. CDR1 LGHDT and CDR2 YNNKEL come from the germline V gene (reference sequence). The CDR3 extends over 14 amino acids. J lost 5 bases, V lost 8 bases, and 9 bases had no gene match. CDR3 sequence reads: CASGVRTGVYGYTF. CDR3 DNA sequence: TGTGCCAGCGGTGTAAGGACAGGGGTTTATGGCTACACCTTC.

Only a few counts were recorded for this clone. V gene TRBV29-1 combines with J gene TRBJ2-1; D gene ambiguous. Germline V CDR1 and CDR2: SQVTM, ANQGSEA. Trimming left V 3 bases short and J 5 bases short, with 11 bases between. The CDR3 extends over 13 amino acids. This CDR3 is CSVDSELDNEQFF. For the CDR3, the DNA is TGCAGCGTTGATTCTGAGTTAGACAATGAGCAGTTCTTC.

In its sample, this clone was seen once. The chain has TRBV19 and TRBJ2-7, with D possibly matching TRBD2 (5 bases). Trimming cost V 0 bases and J 2 bases, with 8 bases left between them. Germline V lookup: CDR1 LNHDA, CDR2 SQIVND (reference sequence). The CDR3 runs to 14 residues. CDR3 coding DNA: TGTGCCAGTAGTATAGACGGACTTCCCTACGAGCAGTACTTC. This codes for CASSIDGLPYEQYF.

The chain recombines TRBV2 with TRBJ1-4, with 7 bases fitting TRBD1. Losses at the gene ends were 4 bases for V and 11 bases for J; bases not matched to a gene: 16. The CDR3 loop spans 16 amino acids. Germline CDR1 SNHLY, CDR2 FYNNEI. The CDR3 bases are TGTGCCAGCAGTGCCAGTTTGGGACAGAACCTGCTTAAACTGTTTTTT. This translates into CASSASLGQNLLKLFF.

This clone was observed a few times. The V call is TRBV18, the J call TRBJ1-1; D not resolved. Trimming shortened V by 10 bases and J by 1 base, and 16 bases separated the two germline ends. This CDR3 contains 14 residues. Germline V gene sequence: CDR1 KGHSH, CDR2 LQKENI. In nucleotides, the CDR3 is TGTGCCACCACGGCGGGCCGCGAGAACACTGAAGCTTTCTTT. Translating it yields CATTAGRENTEAFF.

The rearrangement joins TRBV5-6 to TRBJ2-7; 10 bases fit TRBD2. This CDR3 is built from 16 residues. Germline CDR1 SGHDT, CDR2 YYEEEE. Unmatched junction bases numbered 7, after V lost 2 bases and J lost 2 bases. The CDR3 sequence: CASSFRTSGNAYEQYF. The CDR3 coding sequence is TGTGCCAGCAGCTTCAGGACTAGCGGTAACGCCTACGAGCAGTACTTC.

J is TRBJ2-7 and V is TRBV7-6, with TRBD1 matching over 8 bases. CDR1 is SGHVS and CDR2 is FNYEAQ in the germline V gene. J gave up 2 bases and V 1 base, and 4 bases lay outside the gene matches. There are 15 residues in the CDR3. This chain's CDR3 is CASSLGTGITYEQYF. CDR3 bases: TGTGCCAGCAGCTTAGGGACAGGGATAACCTACGAGCAGTACTTC.

This clone came up a few times. The gene calls are TRBV14 and TRBJ1-1; TRBD1 might be the D (5 bases). This CDR3 has 13 residues. Trimming removed 5 bases at V and 0 bases at J, with 7 bases between. CDR1 and CDR2 from the germline V gene are SGHDN and FVKESK. The DNA for the CDR3 is TGTGCCAGCAGCGTACAGGTGAACACTGAAGCTTTCTTT. Protein product: CASSVQVNTEAFF.

The rearrangement uses TRBV4-3 and TRBJ2-7, with 7 bases fitting TRBD1. Germline CDR1 LGHNA, CDR2 YSLEER. V shed 1 base and J 4 bases; nucleotides not matched to a gene: 7. The CDR3 covers 15 residues. In DNA, the CDR3 is TGCGCCAGCAGCCAAGCGCCAGGGGGAAGATACGAGCAGTACTTC. Translated: CASSQAPGGRYEQYF.